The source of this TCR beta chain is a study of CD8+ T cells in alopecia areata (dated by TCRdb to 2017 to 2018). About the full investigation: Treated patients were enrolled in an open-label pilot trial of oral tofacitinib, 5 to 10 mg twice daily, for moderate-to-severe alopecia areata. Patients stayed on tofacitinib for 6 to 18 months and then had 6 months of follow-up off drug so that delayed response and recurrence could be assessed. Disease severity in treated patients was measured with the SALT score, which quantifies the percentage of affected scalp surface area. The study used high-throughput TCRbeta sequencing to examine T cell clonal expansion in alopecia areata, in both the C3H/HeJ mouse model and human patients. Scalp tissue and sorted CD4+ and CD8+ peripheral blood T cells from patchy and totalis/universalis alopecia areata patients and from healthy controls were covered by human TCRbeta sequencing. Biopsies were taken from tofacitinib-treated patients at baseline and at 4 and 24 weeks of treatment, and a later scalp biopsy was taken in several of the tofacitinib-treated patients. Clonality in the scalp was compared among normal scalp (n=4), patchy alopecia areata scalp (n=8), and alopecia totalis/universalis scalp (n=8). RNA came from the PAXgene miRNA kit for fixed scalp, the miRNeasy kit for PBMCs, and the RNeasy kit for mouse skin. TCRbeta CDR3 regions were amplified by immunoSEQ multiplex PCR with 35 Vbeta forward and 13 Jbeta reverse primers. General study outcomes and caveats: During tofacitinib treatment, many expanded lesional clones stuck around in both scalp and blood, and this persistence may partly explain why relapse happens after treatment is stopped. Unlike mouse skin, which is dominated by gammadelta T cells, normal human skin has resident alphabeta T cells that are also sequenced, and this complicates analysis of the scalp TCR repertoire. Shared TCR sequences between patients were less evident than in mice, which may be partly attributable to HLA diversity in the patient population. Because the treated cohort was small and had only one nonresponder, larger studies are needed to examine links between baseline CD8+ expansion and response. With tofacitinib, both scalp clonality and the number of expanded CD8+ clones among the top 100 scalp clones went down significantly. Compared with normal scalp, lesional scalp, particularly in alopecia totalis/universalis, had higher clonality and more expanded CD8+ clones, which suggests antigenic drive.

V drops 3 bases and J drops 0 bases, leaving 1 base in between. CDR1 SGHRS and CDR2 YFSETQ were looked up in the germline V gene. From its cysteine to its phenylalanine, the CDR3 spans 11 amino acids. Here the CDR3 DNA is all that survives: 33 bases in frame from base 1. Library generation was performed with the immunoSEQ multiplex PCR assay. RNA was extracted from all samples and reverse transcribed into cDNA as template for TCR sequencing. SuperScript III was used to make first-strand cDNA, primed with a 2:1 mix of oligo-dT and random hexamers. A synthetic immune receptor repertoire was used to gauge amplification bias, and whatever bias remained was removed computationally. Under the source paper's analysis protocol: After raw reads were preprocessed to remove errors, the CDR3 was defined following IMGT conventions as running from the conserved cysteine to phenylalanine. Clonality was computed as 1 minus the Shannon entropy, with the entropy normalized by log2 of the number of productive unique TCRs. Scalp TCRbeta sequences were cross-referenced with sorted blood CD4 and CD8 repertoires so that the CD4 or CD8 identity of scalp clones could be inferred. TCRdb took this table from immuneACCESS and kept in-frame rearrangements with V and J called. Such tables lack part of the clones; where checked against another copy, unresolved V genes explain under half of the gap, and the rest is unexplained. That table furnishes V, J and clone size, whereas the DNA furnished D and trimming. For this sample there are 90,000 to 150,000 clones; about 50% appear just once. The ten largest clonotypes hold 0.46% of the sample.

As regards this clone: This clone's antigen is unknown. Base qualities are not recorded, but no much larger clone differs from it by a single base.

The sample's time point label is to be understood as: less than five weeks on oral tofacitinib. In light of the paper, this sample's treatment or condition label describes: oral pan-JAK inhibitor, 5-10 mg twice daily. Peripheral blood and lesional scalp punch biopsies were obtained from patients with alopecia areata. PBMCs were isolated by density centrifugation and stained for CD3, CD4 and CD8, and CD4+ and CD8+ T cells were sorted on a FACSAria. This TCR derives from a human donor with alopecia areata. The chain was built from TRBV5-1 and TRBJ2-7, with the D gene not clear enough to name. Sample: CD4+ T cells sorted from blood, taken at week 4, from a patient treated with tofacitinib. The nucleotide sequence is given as TGCGCCAGCAGCTACTCCTACGAGCAGTACTTC. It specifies CASSYSYEQYF.